This entry features one T cell receptor beta chain sequence. This entry comes from a study of blood T cell repertoires in COVID-19. Generated by immunoSEQ multiplex PCR, the TCRdb table keeps only in-frame clones and is missing some. The table shows under 95,000 clones, with about 85% occurring only once. The sequence derives from a woman at least 80 years old with COVID-19, enrolled during active disease. Sequencing input: peripheral blood.

The CDR3 DNA reads TGCGCCAGCAGCTCCGGGACAGAGTTTAAGAACACTGAAGCTTTCTTT. Encoded protein: CASSSGTEFKNTEAFF. V usage is TRBV5-1 and J usage is TRBJ1-1; 7 bases are shared with TRBD1. Per germline, CDR1 SGHRS and CDR2 YFSETQ. Trimming at V came to 3 bases and at J to 1 base, leaving 9 bases not matched to a gene. The CDR3 loop spans 16 amino acids. The variable domain in full, completed from reference TRBV5-1 and TRBJ1-1, reads KAGVTQTPRYLIKTRGQQVTLSCSPISGHRSVSWYQQTPGQGLQFLFEYFSETQRNKGNFPGRFSGRQFSNSRSEMNVSTLELGDSALYLCASSSGTEFKNTEAFFGQGTRLTVV.